This T cell receptor (beta chain) was observed in a study of cytomegalovirus exposure and HLA in healthy donors. PCR used 60 Vbeta primers and 13 Jbeta primers. The table came from immunoSEQ multiplex PCR; TCRdb's copy has only in-frame clones and leaves some out. The sample holds around 120,000 clones, around 80% seen once. The CDR3 length is 15 residues. Germline V gives CDR1 MNHEY, CDR2 SMNVEV (reference sequence). Trimming removed 1 base from V and 3 bases from J, with 12 bases in between. Sequencing input: PBMCs. The clonotype was recovered from a woman between 35 and 50 years old in good health and CMV-seronegative. J is TRBJ2-5 and V is TRBV27; possibly TRBD2 for D (7 bases). CDR3 amino acids: CASSLLGAGEETQYF. Here the CDR3 DNA reads TGTGCCAGCAGTTTATTGGGGGCGGGGGAAGAGACCCAGTACTTC.